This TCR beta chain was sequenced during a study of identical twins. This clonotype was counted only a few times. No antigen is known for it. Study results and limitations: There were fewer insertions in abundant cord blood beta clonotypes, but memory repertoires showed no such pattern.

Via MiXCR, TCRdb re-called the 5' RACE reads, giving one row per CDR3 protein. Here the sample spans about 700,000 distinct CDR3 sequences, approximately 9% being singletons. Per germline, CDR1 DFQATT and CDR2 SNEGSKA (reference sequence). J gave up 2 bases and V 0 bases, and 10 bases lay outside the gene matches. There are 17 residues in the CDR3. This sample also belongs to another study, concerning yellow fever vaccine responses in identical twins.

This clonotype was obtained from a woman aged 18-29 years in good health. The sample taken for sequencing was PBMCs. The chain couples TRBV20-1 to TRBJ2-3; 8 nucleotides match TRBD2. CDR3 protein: CSARDLSGGGTTDTQYF. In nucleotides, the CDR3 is TGCAGTGCTAGAGATTTGAGCGGCGGGGGGACCACAGATACGCAGTATTTT.